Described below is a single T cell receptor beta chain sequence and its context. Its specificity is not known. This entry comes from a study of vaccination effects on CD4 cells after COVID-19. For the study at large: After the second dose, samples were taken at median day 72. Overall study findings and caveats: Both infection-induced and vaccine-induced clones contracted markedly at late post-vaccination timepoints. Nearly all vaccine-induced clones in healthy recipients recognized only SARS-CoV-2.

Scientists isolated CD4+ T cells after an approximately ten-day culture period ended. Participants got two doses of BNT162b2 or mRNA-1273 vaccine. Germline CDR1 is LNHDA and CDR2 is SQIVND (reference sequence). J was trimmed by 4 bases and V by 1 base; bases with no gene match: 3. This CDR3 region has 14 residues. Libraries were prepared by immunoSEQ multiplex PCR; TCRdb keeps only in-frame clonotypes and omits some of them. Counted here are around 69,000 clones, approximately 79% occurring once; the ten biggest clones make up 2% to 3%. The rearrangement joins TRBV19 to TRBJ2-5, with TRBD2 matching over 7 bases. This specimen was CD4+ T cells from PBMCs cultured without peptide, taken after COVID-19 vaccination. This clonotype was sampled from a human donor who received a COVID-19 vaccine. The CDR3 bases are TGTGCCAGTAGTATAGGGGTAGCGGGAGAGACCCAGTACTTC. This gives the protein CASSIGVAGETQYF.